Listed here are 26 T cell receptor beta chains from one sample, sequenced in a study of blood T cells in healthy people across ages (dated by TCRdb to the mid-2010s). Library prep was done by 5' RACE. The instrument was an Illumina HiSeq 2500. A second PCR of roughly 7 to 11 cycles was run with a J-beta primer mix and a sample-barcoded 5' primer. TCRdb cleaned the public reads at Q25 with fastp, built clones with MiXCR and kept in-frame beta chains. Under each unique CDR3 protein, matching rows form one entry showing the most common genes and DNA. This sample gives approximately 730,000 distinct CDR3 sequences in total; 50% to 65% of them show up just once. Of the sample, under 50% falls within the top ten clones. The specimen sequenced was blood. These receptors came from an older man in good health.

The rearrangement joins TRBV7-9 to TRBJ1-1; 9 bases map to TRBD1. V trimming: 5 bases; J trimming: 1 base; junction bases outside the gene matches: 5. In germline, CDR1 is SEHNR, CDR2 FQNEAQ (reference sequence). This CDR3 contains 15 residues. CDR3 nucleotides: TGTGCCAGCAGCCTACAGGGGGCATCGAACACTGAAGCTTTCTTT. Amino acids: CASSLQGASNTEAFF.

This clonotype has just a few counts. The gene calls are TRBV6-6 and TRBJ2-5; D might be TRBD1 or TRBD2, each matching 5 bases. V dropped 7 bases and J dropped 5 bases, with 17 bases sitting between them. The CDR3 is 14 residues long. Per the germline V gene, CDR1 is MNHNY and CDR2 is SVGAGI (reference sequence). The CDR3 DNA sequence: TGTGCCAGCACTCGGGACGTAGGCTGGGAGACCCAGTACTTC. Its protein is CASTRDVGWETQYF.

This clonotype was picked up one time. One end of the junction fails to match germline, which may point to a read error. The chain joins TRBV20-1 to TRBJ1-5, with TRBD1 as a possible D gene (5 bases). Germline-derived CDR1 and CDR2 are DFQATT and SNEGSKA (reference sequence). The CDR3 extends over 17 amino acids. CDR3 loop: CSTRSTSLGDSNQPQHF. For the CDR3, the DNA is TGCAGTACTAGAAGTACAAGTTTGGGGGATAGCAATCAGCCCCAGCATTTT.

The chain is built from TRBV20-1 and TRBJ2-7, with D uncertain. This CDR3 spans 12 amino acids. CDR1 is DFQATT, CDR2 SNEGSKA, per germline (reference sequence). The germline V and J ends were trimmed by 1 base and 3 bases, with 7 bases remaining between them. The CDR3 is CSARGRSYEQYF. In DNA form, the CDR3 reads TGCAGTGCTAGAGGTCGGAGCTACGAGCAGTACTTC.

The chain combines TRBV5-4 with TRBJ2-2, with 12 positions matching TRBD2. Germline-derived CDR1 and CDR2 are SGHNT and YYREEE (reference sequence). The CDR3 is 16 amino acids. Unmatched junction bases numbered 3, after V lost 0 bases and J lost 6 bases. In DNA form, the CDR3 reads TGTGCCAGCAGCTTGGCAAGACTAGCGGGAGCCGGGGAGCTGTTTTTT. It encodes CASSLARLAGAGELFF.

CDR3 in amino acids: CASSLVDSERDGYTF. In DNA form, the CDR3 reads TGTGCCAGCAGCTTAGTCGACAGTGAGAGGGATGGCTACACCTTC. The rearrangement links TRBV7-2 to TRBJ1-2; D might be TRBD1 (5 bases). V was shortened by 1 base and J by 6 bases, with 15 bases between the two germline ends. Germline values: CDR1 SGHTA, CDR2 FQGNSA. The CDR3 length is 15 residues. The full variable domain, completed using reference TRBV7-2 and TRBJ1-2, is GAGVSQSPSNKVTEKGKDVELRCDPISGHTALYWYRQSLGQGLEFLIYFQGNSAPDKSGLPSDRFSAERTGGSVSTLTIQRTQQEDSAVYLCASSLVDSERDGYTFGSGTRLTVV.

On this clonotype itself: One end of the junction fails to match germline, which may point to a read error. The chain is built from TRBV7-3 and TRBJ2-7, with 8 bases lining up with TRBD2. There are 16 residues in the CDR3. The germline V gene has CDR1 SGHTA and CDR2 FQGTGA. CDR3 in amino acids: CASSLSPTSATYGQYF. CDR3 nucleotides: TGTGCCAGCAGCTTATCCCCGACTAGCGCTACCTACGGGCAGTACTTC.

A single count supports this clonotype. This chain links TRBV20-1 with TRBJ1-1; possibly TRBD1 for D (6 bases). Germline V gene lookup returns CDR1 DFQATT and CDR2 SNEGSKA (reference sequence). This CDR3 is 15 amino acids long. The V end was cut by 2 bases, the J end by 1 base, with 14 bases between. CDR3 coding DNA: TGCAGTGCTAGATACCAGGGGAGGAGGAACACTGAAGCTTTCTTT. Protein: CSARYQGRRNTEAFF.

The chain uses TRBV15 and TRBJ2-5, with D uncertain. Trimming left V 0 bases short and J 9 bases short, with 11 bases between. This CDR3 contains 13 residues. Looked up from germline, CDR1 is LNHNV and CDR2 is YYDKDF (reference sequence). The DNA of the CDR3 is TGTGCCACCAGCAGAGATATCATCGAGTCCCAGTACTTC. The encoded protein is CATSRDIIESQYF.

This clonotype occurred a few times. The chain joins TRBV29-1 to TRBJ2-7, with D perhaps matching TRBD1 (6 bases). The CDR3 extends over 14 amino acids. V was pared by 5 bases and J by 7 bases, with 21 bases between. In germline, CDR1 is SQVTM, CDR2 ANQGSEA. CDR3 coding DNA: TGCAGCGTTTTAGGCGGAACAGGGCAAGATGAGCAGTACTTC. It encodes CSVLGGTGQDEQYF.

The chain combines TRBV12-3 or TRBV12-4 with TRBJ2-2, with TRBD1 identical over 11 bases. Trimming at V came to 3 bases and at J to 5 bases, leaving 5 bases not matched to a gene. The CDR3 is 16 amino acids. Written as DNA, the CDR3 is TGTGCCAGCAGTTTTCGGACAGGGGGCTGGACCGGGGAGCTGTTTTTT. Translation gives CASSFRTGGWTGELFF.

The chain employs TRBV20-1 and TRBJ2-4; 8 nucleotides match TRBD1. This CDR3 contains 15 residues. V lost 0 bases and J lost 2; bases outside the gene matches: 3. Germline lookup yields CDR1 DFQATT and CDR2 SNEGSKA (reference sequence). CDR3 bases: TGCAGTGCTAGAGACCAGGGGGCGCCCAAAAACATTCAGTACTTC. Translation gives CSARDQGAPKNIQYF.

With regard to this clonotype: One end of the junction varies from germline; a read error may be responsible. The gene calls are TRBV9 and TRBJ2-1; TRBD2 matches 8 bases. Germline V gene lookup returns CDR1 SGDLS and CDR2 YYNGEE. CDR3 length: 14 amino acids. The CDR3 coding sequence is TGTGCCAGCACCGTAGCGGGAATGGGCAATGAGCAGTTCTTC. This encodes CASTVAGMGNEQFF.

This rearrangement joins TRBV15 to TRBJ2-1; 9 nucleotides match TRBD1. Trimming at V came to 2 bases and at J to 9 bases, leaving 14 bases not matched to a gene. CDR1 is LNHNV and CDR2 is YYDKDF in the germline V gene (reference sequence). The length of the CDR3 is 17 residues. CDR3 protein: CATSRPRGQGGLGEQFF. Here the CDR3 DNA reads TGTGCCACCAGCAGACCCAGGGGACAGGGAGGGTTGGGTGAGCAGTTCTTC.

This clonotype was seen only a few times. This sequence joins TRBV5-1 and TRBJ2-5, with a weak D call TRBD1 (5 bases). The V and J ends lost 0 bases and 5 bases respectively, with 8 bases between them. CDR3 size: 13 residues. Germline CDR1 is SGHRS and CDR2 is YFSETQ. CDR3 region: CASSLVRVETQYF. Here the CDR3 DNA reads TGCGCCAGCAGCTTGGTCAGGGTTGAGACCCAGTACTTC.

J is TRBJ1-1 and V is TRBV9; D gene uncertain. V was trimmed by 2 bases and J by 2 bases, leaving 10 bases between them. CDR3 length equals 14 residues. Germline V CDR1 and CDR2: SGDLS, YYNGEE. The CDR3 bases are TGTGCCAGCAGCGTTGTCATAGTCAACACTGAAGCTTTCTTT. This codes for CASSVVIVNTEAFF.

The rearrangement joins TRBV2 to TRBJ1-1; D is ambiguous. V lost 1 base and J 4 bases, leaving 7 bases between the germline ends. The germline V gene has CDR1 SNHLY and CDR2 FYNNEI. There are 13 residues in the CDR3. CDR3 loop: CASSEGMGTEAFF. CDR3 DNA sequence: TGTGCCAGCAGTGAAGGTATGGGCACTGAAGCTTTCTTT.

This chain links TRBV28 with TRBJ1-1; D is uncertain. The CDR3 spans 13 residues. The V end was cut by 0 bases, the J end by 5 bases, with 7 bases between. Germline CDR1 and CDR2: MDHEN and SYDVKM. The CDR3 reads CASSLWGLTEAFF. Here the CDR3 DNA reads TGTGCCAGCAGTTTATGGGGTTTAACTGAAGCTTTCTTT.

The chain is built from TRBV7-2 and TRBJ1-2; weak D call: TRBD1 (6 bases). V was pared by 8 bases and J by 4 bases, with 20 bases between. The CDR3 has 15 residues. Germline values: CDR1 SGHTA, CDR2 FQGNSA. CDR3 DNA sequence: TGTGCCAGCGGCCCTAGAACTTCGGGGGCCTATGGCTACACCTTC. Its protein is CASGPRTSGAYGYTF.

The rearrangement uses TRBV20-1 and TRBJ2-1, with TRBD2 identical over 13 bases. This CDR3 spans 19 amino acids. Trimming took 0 bases from V and 0 from J; bases not matched to a gene: 8. CDR1 is DFQATT, CDR2 SNEGSKA, per germline (reference sequence). The CDR3 region has the DNA TGCAGTGCTAGAGATACGCGGACTAGCGGGAGAAACTCCTACAATGAGCAGTTCTTC. It translates to CSARDTRTSGRNSYNEQFF.

Worth noting for this clonotype: It is unclear where the CDR3 begins or ends on the DNA, so no DNA is shown, and the CDR3 is as TCRdb lists it. This chain connects TRBV6-5 to TRBJ2-6; the table gives TRBD1 as D, unverified against the DNA. CDR1 MNHEY and CDR2 SVGAGI come from the germline V gene. The CDR3 numbers 15 amino acids, ends counted. The CDR3 loop reads CASHPWGSGANVPTF.

The V gene is TRBV4-1, the J gene TRBJ2-4, with 10 bases aligning to TRBD2. The better agreement between TRBJ2-7 and the DNA end casts doubt on the J call. This CDR3 region has 14 residues. Germline CDR1 is MGHRA and CDR2 is YSYEKL. As DNA, the CDR3 is TGCGCCAGCAGCCAACTAGCGGGAGTGAACGAGCAGTACTTC. As protein: CASSQLAGVNEQYF.

The genes are TRBV5-1 and TRBJ2-3, with D uncertain. The germline gives CDR1 SGHRS, CDR2 YFSETQ. Trimming removed 0 bases at V and 14 bases at J, with 16 bases between. The CDR3 covers 13 residues. The CDR3 sequence: CASSLEADQYAYF. For the CDR3, the DNA is TGCGCCAGCAGCTTGGAAGCAGACCAATACGCGTATTTT.

The V gene is TRBV9, the J gene TRBJ2-5, with a possible D match to TRBD1 (6 bases). The better agreement between TRBJ2-7 and the DNA end casts doubt on the J call. The CDR3 consists of 13 residues. CDR1 is SGDLS, CDR2 YYNGEE, per germline. The CDR3 region has the DNA TGTGCCAGCAGCGTACAGGGGATGAACGAGCAGTACTTC. As protein: CASSVQGMNEQYF.

The J gene is TRBJ2-1, the V gene TRBV12-5; 8 bases fit TRBD2. CDR1 LGHNT and CDR2 FRNRAP come from the germline V gene. The trim removed 5 bases at V and 7 bases at J, leaving 7 bases unmatched. CDR3 length: 14 residues. As DNA, the CDR3 is TGTGCTAGTGGTAGCGGGAGTGGGGATAATGAGCAGTTCTTC. It specifies CASGSGSGDNEQFF.

In its sample, this clonotype was seen a few times. This chain joins TRBV4-1 and TRBJ1-5; maybe TRBD1 (6 bases). Between the trimmed V and J ends, which lost 1 base and 3 bases, there was a span of 13 bases. Germline CDR1 is MGHRA and CDR2 is YSYEKL. This CDR3 has 16 residues. CDR3 in DNA: TGCGCCAGCAGCCAAGCACCCGGACAGACCAATCAGCCCCAGCATTTT. Its translation: CASSQAPGQTNQPQHF.